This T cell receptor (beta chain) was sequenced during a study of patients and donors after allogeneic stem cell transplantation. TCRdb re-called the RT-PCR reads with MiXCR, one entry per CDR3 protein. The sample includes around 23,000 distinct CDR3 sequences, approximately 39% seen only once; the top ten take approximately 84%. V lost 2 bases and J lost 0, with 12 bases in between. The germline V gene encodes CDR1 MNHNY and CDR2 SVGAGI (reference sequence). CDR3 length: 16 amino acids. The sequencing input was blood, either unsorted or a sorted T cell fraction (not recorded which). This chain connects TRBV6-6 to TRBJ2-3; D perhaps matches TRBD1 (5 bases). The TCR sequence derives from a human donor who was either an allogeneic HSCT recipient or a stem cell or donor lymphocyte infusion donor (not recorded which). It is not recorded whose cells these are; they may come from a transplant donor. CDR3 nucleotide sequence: TGTGCCAGCAGTTACCCAGGGCTAGTTAGCACAGATACGCAGTATTTT. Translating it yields CASSYPGLVSTDTQYF.